These 6 T cell receptor beta chains originate from one sample sequenced in a study of cytomegalovirus exposure and HLA in healthy donors. The primer mix had 60 Vbeta and 13 Jbeta primers. TCRdb keeps only in-frame clones here, not all; method: immunoSEQ multiplex PCR. The sample shows 200,000 to 250,000 clones, roughly 70% of them seen only once. Material for sequencing was PBMCs. These TCRs come from a woman in her 30s in good health and CMV-seronegative.

This chain joins TRBV5-4 and TRBJ2-1; D perhaps matches TRBD2 (6 bases). Germline-derived CDR1 and CDR2 are SGHNT and YYREEE (reference sequence). Trimming took 7 bases from V and 8 from J, leaving 19 bases between them. The CDR3 totals 14 residues. DNA of the CDR3: TGTGCCAGCGAAAGGGGAGGCTTCGGGGATGAGCAGTTCTTC. This sequence encodes CASERGGFGDEQFF.

The rearrangement joins TRBV6-1 to TRBJ1-2; perhaps TRBD1 as D (6 bases). The V end was cut by 5 bases, the J end by 8 bases, with 12 bases between. Germline CDR1 MNHNS, CDR2 SASEGT. The CDR3 runs 12 residues. In DNA, the CDR3 is TGTGCCAGCAGTAAACAGGGTAACGGCTACACCTTC. Residues: CASSKQGNGYTF.

The chain links TRBV9 to TRBJ2-5; 11 bases map to TRBD2. CDR1 and CDR2 from the germline V gene are SGDLS and YYNGEE. This CDR3 comprises 16 residues. V was pared by 3 bases and J by 5 bases, with 9 bases of the junction left unmatched. CDR3 region: CASSEGLADEAETQYF. Here the CDR3 DNA reads TGTGCCAGCAGCGAGGGACTAGCGGACGAGGCGGAGACCCAGTACTTC.

This rearrangement joins TRBV7-9 to TRBJ1-4; D is possibly TRBD1 (6 bases). V shed 3 bases and J shed 6 bases, with 17 bases lying between them. CDR1 SEHNR and CDR2 FQNEAQ come from the germline V gene (reference sequence). This CDR3 comprises 16 residues. The CDR3 loop reads CASSLILRGAYEKLFF. The CDR3 nucleotides are TGTGCCAGCAGCTTGATATTGCGGGGGGCTTATGAAAAACTGTTTTTT.

This clone showed up just a few times. The junction and the germline gene differ at one end; a read error may be behind it. The V and J genes are TRBV15 and TRBJ2-5, with a possible D match to TRBD1 (5 bases). TRBJ2-7 explains the end of the DNA better; the J call may be wrong. This CDR3 contains 13 residues. Germline CDR1 and CDR2: LNHNV and YYDKDF (reference sequence). This CDR3 is CDTRTGLNYEQYF. For the CDR3, the DNA is TGTGACACCAGAACAGGTCTCAATTACGAGCAGTACTTC.

J is TRBJ2-1 and V is TRBV5-5, with 7 positions matching TRBD2. The V segment lost 1 base and the J segment 6 bases; nucleotides outside the gene matches: 13. This CDR3 contains 17 residues. Germline loops: CDR1 SGHKS, CDR2 YYEKEE (reference sequence). This CDR3 reads CASSLSPLRELVNEQFF. The CDR3 coding sequence is TGTGCCAGCAGCTTGTCCCCGCTGCGGGAGTTGGTCAATGAGCAGTTCTTC.